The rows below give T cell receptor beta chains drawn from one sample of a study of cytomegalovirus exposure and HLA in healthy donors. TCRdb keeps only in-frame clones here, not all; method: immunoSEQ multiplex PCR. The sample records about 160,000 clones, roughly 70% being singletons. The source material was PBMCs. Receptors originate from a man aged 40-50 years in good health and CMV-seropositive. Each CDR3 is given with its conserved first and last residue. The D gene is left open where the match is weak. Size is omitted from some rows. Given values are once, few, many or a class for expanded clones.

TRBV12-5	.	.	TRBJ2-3	CASGLPRGYGQYF	TGTGCTAGTGGTTTGCCACGGGGGTACGGGCAGTATTTT
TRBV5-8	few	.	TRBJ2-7	CASRQGREQYF	TGTGCCAGCAGACAGGGGAGGGAGCAGTACTTC
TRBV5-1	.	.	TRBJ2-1	CASRRESSYNEQFF	TGCGCCAGCCGGAGGGAGAGCTCCTACAATGAGCAGTTCTTC
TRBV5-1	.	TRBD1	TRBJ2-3	CASSWTGTGRDTQYF	TGCGCCAGCAGCTGGACCGGGACAGGGAGAGATACGCAGTATTTT
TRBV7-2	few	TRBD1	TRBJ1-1	CASRVTGTGRDTEAFF	TGTGCCAGCAGAGTCACCGGGACAGGGAGGGACACTGAAGCTTTCTTT
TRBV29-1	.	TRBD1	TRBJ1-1	CSVDRGRAEAFF	TGCAGCGTAGACAGGGGGCGCGCTGAAGCTTTCTTT
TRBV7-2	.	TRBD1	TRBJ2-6	CASSSGTGRGGANVLTF	TGTGCCAGCAGCTCCGGGACAGGGCGCGGTGGGGCCAACGTCCTGACTTTC
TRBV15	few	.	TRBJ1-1	CATSRVGGLNTEAFF	TGTGCCACCAGCAGAGTTGGGGGCCTGAACACTGAAGCTTTCTTT
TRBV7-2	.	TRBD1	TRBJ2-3	CASSHWDRGNTDTQYF	TGTGCCAGCAGTCACTGGGACAGGGGGAACACAGATACGCAGTATTTT
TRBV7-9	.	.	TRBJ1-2	CASSATGYYGYTF	TGTGCCAGCAGCGCGACAGGTTACTATGGCTACACCTTC
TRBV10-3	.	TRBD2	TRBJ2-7	CAISPAGGYEQYF	TGTGCCATCAGCCCTGCGGGGGGGTACGAGCAGTACTTC
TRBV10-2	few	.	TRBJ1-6	CASSESGATLTLHF	TGCGCCAGCAGTGAGTCGGGGGCGACTTTGACCCTCCACTTT
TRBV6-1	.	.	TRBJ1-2	CASRDGGPYGYTF	TGTGCCAGCAGAGACGGCGGTCCATATGGCTACACCTTC
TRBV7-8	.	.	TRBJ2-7	CASSFGGTYEQYF	TGTGCCAGCAGCTTTGGAGGAACCTACGAGCAGTACTTC
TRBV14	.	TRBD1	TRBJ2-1	CASSLSDRGRFYNEQFF	TGTGCCAGCAGCCTAAGTGACAGGGGGCGGTTCTACAATGAGCAGTTCTTC
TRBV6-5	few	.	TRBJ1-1	CASSTTGFYEAFF	TGTGCCAGCTCAACCACGGGGTTCTATGAAGCTTTCTTT
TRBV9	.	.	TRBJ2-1	CASSAAWGRSYNEQFF	TGTGCCAGCAGCGCCGCCTGGGGGCGCTCCTACAATGAGCAGTTCTTC
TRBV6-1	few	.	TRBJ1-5	CASSEVVRQPQHF	TGTGCCAGCAGTGAGGTAGTCCGACAGCCCCAGCATTTT
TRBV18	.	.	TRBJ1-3	CASSPPQGHWNTIYF	TGTGCCAGCTCACCTCCTCAGGGGCATTGGAACACCATATATTTT
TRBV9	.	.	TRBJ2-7	CASSVGGTGPPYEQYF	TGTGCCAGCAGCGTAGGTGGCACAGGGCCTCCCTACGAGCAGTACTTC
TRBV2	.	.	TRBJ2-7	CASIQGGHEQYF	TGTGCCAGCATTCAGGGAGGACACGAGCAGTACTTC
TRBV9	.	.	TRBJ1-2	CASSVERGGYGYTF	TGTGCCAGCAGCGTAGAAAGGGGTGGCTATGGCTACACCTTC
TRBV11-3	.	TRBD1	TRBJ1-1	CASSSGTGSNTEAFF	TGTGCCAGCAGCTCCGGGACAGGATCGAACACTGAAGCTTTCTTT
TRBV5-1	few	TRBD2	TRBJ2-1	CASSLSFGTSGGNEQFF	TGCGCCAGCAGCTTGTCATTCGGGACTAGCGGGGGGAATGAGCAGTTCTTC
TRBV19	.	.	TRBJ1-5	CASSIVGTKNQPQHF	TGTGCCAGTAGTATAGTCGGGACTAAGAATCAGCCCCAGCATTTT
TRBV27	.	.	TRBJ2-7	CASSLGGAYSYEQYF	TGTGCCAGCAGTTTAGGGGGGGCATACTCCTACGAGCAGTACTTC
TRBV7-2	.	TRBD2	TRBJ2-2	CASSLDLAGRLGGELFF	TGTGCCAGCAGCTTAGACTTAGCGGGGAGACTGGGCGGGGAGCTGTTTTTT
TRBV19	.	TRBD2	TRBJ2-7	CASSSRGRDEQYF	TGTGCCAGTAGTTCCCGGGGGAGGGACGAGCAGTACTTC
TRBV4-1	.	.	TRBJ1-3	CASSPSFSSGNTIYF	TGCGCCAGCAGCCCATCCTTTAGCTCTGGAAACACCATATATTTT
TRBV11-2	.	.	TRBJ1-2	CASTVLGAYMTF	TGTGCCAGCACCGTCCTAGGCGCTTATATGACCTTC
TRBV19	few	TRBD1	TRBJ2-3	CASRRDRVDTQYF	TGTGCCAGTAGACGCGACAGGGTGGATACGCAGTATTTT
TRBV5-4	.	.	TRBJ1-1	CASSSRTALNTEAFF	TGTGCCAGCAGCTCCAGGACAGCTTTGAACACTGAAGCTTTCTTT
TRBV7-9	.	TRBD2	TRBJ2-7	CASSPWGPSGGLSSYEQYF	TGTGCCAGCAGCCCATGGGGTCCTAGCGGGGGGCTAAGCTCCTACGAGCAGTACTTC
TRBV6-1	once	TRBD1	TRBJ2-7	CASSEDRGYEQYF	TGTGCCAGCAGTGAGGACAGGGGATACGAGCAGTACTTC
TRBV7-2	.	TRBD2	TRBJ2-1	CASSLDLLAGGEQFF	TGTGCCAGCAGCTTAGACCTATTAGCGGGGGGGGAGCAGTTCTTC
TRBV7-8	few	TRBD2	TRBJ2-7	CASSFRTSDEQYF	TGTGCCAGCAGCTTTCGGACTAGCGACGAGCAGTACTTC
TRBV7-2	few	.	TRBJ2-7	CASSHSGGSYEQYF	TGTGCCAGCAGCCACAGTGGGGGGAGCTACGAGCAGTACTTC
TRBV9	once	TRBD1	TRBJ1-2	CASSTQGAPNYGYTF	TGTGCCAGCAGCACACAGGGGGCGCCTAACTATGGCTACACCTTC
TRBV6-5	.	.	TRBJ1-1	CASSYSGGQGTEAFF	TGTGCCAGCAGTTACTCGGGGGGGCAAGGCACTGAAGCTTTCTTT
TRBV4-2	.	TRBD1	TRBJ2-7	CASSQAGGSYEQYF	TGTGCCAGCAGCCAAGCAGGGGGCTCCTACGAGCAGTACTTC
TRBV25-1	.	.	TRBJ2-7	CASSEFRGGQYF	TGTGCCAGCAGTGAATTTCGGGGAGGGCAGTACTTC
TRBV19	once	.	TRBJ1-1	CASSIDGGLNTEAFF	TGTGCCAGTAGTATAGATGGCGGATTGAACACTGAAGCTTTCTTT
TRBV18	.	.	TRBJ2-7	CASSPGSLEEQYF	TGTGCCAGCTCACCAGGCAGTTTGGAGGAGCAGTACTTC
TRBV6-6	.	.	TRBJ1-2	CASSYGADSYGYTF	TGTGCCAGCAGTTACGGAGCAGATTCCTATGGCTACACCTTC
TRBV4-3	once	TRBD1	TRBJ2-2	CASSPRKGASTGELFF	TGCGCCAGCAGCCCAAGGAAGGGGGCCAGCACCGGGGAGCTGTTTTTT
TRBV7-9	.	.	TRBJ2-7	CASSLSDRSQPTYEQYF	TGTGCCAGCAGCTTGTCCGACAGGAGCCAACCTACCTACGAGCAGTACTTC
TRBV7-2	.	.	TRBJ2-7	CASSPRGPVVHEQYF	TGTGCCAGCAGCCCCAGGGGCCCGGTTGTCCACGAGCAGTACTTC
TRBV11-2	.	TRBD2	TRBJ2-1	CASSPLTGGGDEQFF	TGTGCCAGCAGCCCATTGACGGGGGGAGGGGATGAGCAGTTCTTC
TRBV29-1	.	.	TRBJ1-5	CSVRGGPNQPQHF	TGCAGCGTTAGGGGAGGGCCCAATCAGCCCCAGCATTTT
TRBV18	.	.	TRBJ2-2	CASSLIGRGDTGELFF	TGTGCCAGCTCACTGATCGGCAGGGGAGACACCGGGGAGCTGTTTTTT
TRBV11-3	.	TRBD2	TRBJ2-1	CASSLTSGGFNEQFF	TGTGCCAGCAGCTTGACTAGCGGGGGGTTTAATGAGCAGTTCTTC
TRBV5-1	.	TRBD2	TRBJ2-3	CASSSGLADTDTQYF	TGCGCCAGCAGCTCCGGACTAGCGGACACAGATACGCAGTATTTT